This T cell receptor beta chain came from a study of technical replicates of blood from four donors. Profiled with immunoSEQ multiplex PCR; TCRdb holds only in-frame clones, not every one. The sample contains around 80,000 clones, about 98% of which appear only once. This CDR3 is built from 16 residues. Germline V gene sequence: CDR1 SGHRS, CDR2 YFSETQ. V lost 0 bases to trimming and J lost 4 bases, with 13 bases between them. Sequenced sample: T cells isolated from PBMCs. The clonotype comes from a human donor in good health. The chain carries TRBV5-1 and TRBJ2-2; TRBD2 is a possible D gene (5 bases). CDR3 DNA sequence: TGCGCCAGCAGCTTGGGTAGAGGGTTTCGCACCGGGGAGCTGTTTTTT. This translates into CASSLGRGFRTGELFF.